Each of the 26 T cell receptor beta chains below was sequenced from the same sample in a study of blood T cell repertoires in COVID-19. TCRdb keeps only in-frame clones here, not all; method: immunoSEQ multiplex PCR. In the table there are hundreds of thousands of clones, 75% to 90% of which are singletons. Sequencing input: peripheral blood. These receptors were collected from a woman in her 70s with COVID-19, enrolled during active disease.

The rearrangement uses TRBV11-2 and TRBJ1-2; D gene unclear. Germline V gene lookup returns CDR1 SGHAT and CDR2 FQNNGV. The CDR3 loop spans 14 amino acids. Trimming removed 4 bases from V and 0 bases from J, with 9 bases in between. CDR3 region: CASSSELANYGYTF. CDR3 in DNA: TGTGCCAGCAGCTCAGAGTTAGCTAACTATGGCTACACCTTC.

The chain joins TRBV4-1 to TRBJ2-1; 12 bases match TRBD2. V shed 5 bases, J shed 3 bases, and the junction held 5 bases outside the gene matches. Germline CDR1 and CDR2: MGHRA and YSYEKL. The CDR3 is 16 residues long. The CDR3 DNA follows: TGCGCCAGCAGCTTTAGGACTAGCGGGGACTACAATGAGCAGTTCTTC. Translating it yields CASSFRTSGDYNEQFF.

The CDR3 sequence: CASSLDLTSGGATDTQYF. CDR3 in DNA: TGCGCCAGCAGCTTGGACCTCACTAGCGGGGGGGCCACAGATACGCAGTATTTT. This chain uses TRBV5-1 with TRBJ2-3; 13 positions agree with TRBD2. Germline trimming cut 0 bases from V and 2 bases from J; bases unmatched to any gene: 6. The CDR3 spans 18 residues. CDR1 is SGHRS and CDR2 is YFSETQ in the germline V gene.

This clone has just a few counts. The V gene is TRBV12-3 or TRBV12-4, the J gene TRBJ2-1; 8 bases are shared with TRBD1. V dropped 6 bases and J dropped 9; count of bases not matched to a gene: 7. The CDR3 is 13 residues long. The chain's CDR3 is CASSWTGKGEQFF. CDR3 nucleotides: TGTGCCAGCAGCTGGACAGGGAAGGGTGAGCAGTTCTTC.

This sequence joins TRBV28 and TRBJ1-3, with D tentatively TRBD1 (6 bases). CDR1 is MDHEN, CDR2 SYDVKM, per germline. Trimming removed 7 bases at V and 0 bases at J, with 19 bases between. The CDR3 is 17 amino acids. CDR3 bases: TGTGCCAGCACGGCAGGGGCCATTTCGAGCTCTGGAAACACCATATATTTT. Translated, it gives CASTAGAISSSGNTIYF.

This clone appeared a few times. The chain is built from TRBV21-1 and TRBJ2-5; the table's D call TRBD1 went unverified against the DNA. TRBV21-1 is described as a pseudogene. The CDR3 sequence is 17 residues long. The CDR3 coding sequence is TGTGCCAGCAGCAAAGGGGGGACAGGGGTGCGCAAAGAGACCCAGTACTTC. Translated, it gives CASSKGGTGVRKETQYF.

V and J are TRBV10-3 and TRBJ2-1; D not certain. Germline V gene sequence: CDR1 ENHRY, CDR2 SYGVKD. V lost 3 bases to trimming and J lost 0 bases, with 6 bases between them. This CDR3 has 14 amino acids. Here the CDR3 DNA reads TGTGCCATCAGTGATGTTAACTCCTACAATGAGCAGTTCTTC. This sequence encodes CAISDVNSYNEQFF.

The chain has TRBV6-5 and TRBJ2-7; no firm D call. Germline V gene lookup returns CDR1 MNHEY and CDR2 SVGAGI. This CDR3 comprises 11 residues. V lost 2 bases and J 9 bases, leaving 8 bases between the germline ends. The CDR3 nucleotides read TGTGCCAGCAGTTACATCGGTGGGCAGTACTTC. Amino acids: CASSYIGGQYF.

This chain joins TRBV27 and TRBJ1-2; D remains ambiguous. CDR1 MNHEY and CDR2 SMNVEV come from the germline V gene (reference sequence). Trimming pared 6 bases from V and 0 bases from J, leaving 23 bases between. CDR3 length equals 18 residues. CDR3 sequence reads: CASREVWAPGLANYGYTF. In DNA form, the CDR3 reads TGTGCCAGCAGAGAAGTATGGGCTCCAGGATTAGCTAACTATGGCTACACCTTC.

The chain has TRBV10-3 and TRBJ2-7; D possibly corresponds to TRBD2 (5 bases). Per germline, CDR1 ENHRY and CDR2 SYGVKD. CDR3 length equals 13 residues. V shed 7 bases and J shed 1 base, with 11 bases lying between them. The CDR3 is CAIILGDSYEQYF. For the CDR3, the DNA is TGTGCCATCATTCTCGGGGATTCCTACGAGCAGTACTTC.

CDR3 loop: CASSLTNFEQFF. In nucleotides, the CDR3 is TGTGCCAGCAGTCTGACTAATTTTGAGCAGTTCTTC. V is TRBV6-2 or TRBV6-3 and J is TRBJ2-1, with D possibly matching TRBD2 (5 bases). Germline V gene lookup returns CDR1 MNHEY and CDR2 SVGEGT. The CDR3 covers 12 residues. With 5 bases removed from V and 9 bases from J, the gap between germline ends came to 11 bases.

The V call is TRBV5-1, the J call TRBJ2-7; D might be TRBD2 (5 bases). In germline, CDR1 is SGHRS, CDR2 YFSETQ. The V end was cut by 1 base, the J end by 2 bases, with 13 bases between. This CDR3 is 15 amino acids long. CDR3 DNA: TGCGCCAGCAGCTTGTCGGGGTTTTCGACCTACGAGCAGTACTTC. Translating it yields CASSLSGFSTYEQYF.

V and J are TRBV10-3 and TRBJ1-3, with 11 bases matching TRBD1. Germline assignment: CDR1 ENHRY and CDR2 SYGVKD. There are 14 residues in the CDR3. J lost 6 bases, V lost 7 bases, and 5 bases had no gene match. CDR3 DNA sequence: TGTGCCATCAATGGACAGGGGGCGGCAAACACCATATATTTT. It encodes CAINGQGAANTIYF.

The chain employs TRBV24-1 and TRBJ2-7; D is perhaps TRBD1 (6 bases). The germline gives CDR1 KGHDR, CDR2 SFDVKD. The CDR3 contains 16 residues. Trimming pared 4 bases from V and 0 bases from J, leaving 15 bases between. CDR3 bases: TGTGCCACCAGTGACGCCCGGACAGCTAGCTCCTACGAGCAGTACTTC. Its protein product is CATSDARTASSYEQYF.

V is TRBV3-1 (or the pseudogene TRBV3-2) and J is TRBJ1-2, with D perhaps matching TRBD1 (5 bases). The V gene's germline CDR1 is LGHDT and CDR2 YNNKEL (reference sequence). The germline V and J ends were trimmed by 7 bases and 7 bases, with 16 bases remaining between them. The length of the CDR3 is 13 residues. The CDR3: CASTQGKGRGYTF. In DNA, the CDR3 is TGTGCCAGCACGCAGGGTAAGGGTCGTGGCTACACCTTC.

This clone was seen once. The chain is built from TRBV28 and TRBJ1-2; maybe TRBD1 (6 bases). The germline V gene has CDR1 MDHEN and CDR2 SYDVKM. Trimming pared 4 bases from V and 2 bases from J, leaving 14 bases between. The CDR3 is 15 residues long. DNA for the CDR3: TGTGCCAGCAGTTCCCCTACGACAGGAAACTATGGCTACACCTTC. This translates into CASSSPTTGNYGYTF.

The chain has TRBV11-2 and TRBJ2-7, with D uncertain. Germline V gene data show CDR1 as SGHAT and CDR2 as FQNNGV. The CDR3 covers 13 residues. The V end was cut by 2 bases, the J end by 2 bases, with 7 bases between. The CDR3: CASSLLATYEQYF. The CDR3 nucleotides read TGTGCCAGCAGCTTACTGGCAACCTACGAGCAGTACTTC.

The chain joins TRBV24-1 to TRBJ2-1; 15 bases fit TRBD2. The CDR3 is 15 residues long. From germline, CDR1 is KGHDR and CDR2 SFDVKD. The V and J ends lost 4 bases and 8 bases, in that order; junction bases with no gene match: 2. The CDR3 here is CATSEGLAGGYEQFF. In DNA form, the CDR3 reads TGTGCCACCAGTGAAGGACTAGCGGGGGGGTATGAGCAGTTCTTC.

This chain joins TRBV10-3 and TRBJ2-3, with 10 bases identical to TRBD2. Germline V gene sequence: CDR1 ENHRY, CDR2 SYGVKD. Trimming removed 6 bases from V and 6 bases from J; junction bases left unmatched: 0. The CDR3 loop spans 12 amino acids. The CDR3 spells CAIRGLADTQYF. In DNA form, the CDR3 reads TGTGCCATCAGGGGACTAGCGGATACGCAGTATTTT.

The chain combines TRBV2 with TRBJ1-6; perhaps TRBD1 as D (5 bases). Germline loops: CDR1 SNHLY, CDR2 FYNNEI. The CDR3 sequence is 12 residues long. The V end lost 7 bases, the J end lost 6 bases, and 7 bases lay between the germline ends. The CDR3 protein is CASTQGNSPLHF. The CDR3 DNA follows: TGTGCCAGCACCCAGGGTAATTCACCCCTCCACTTT. Together with reference TRBV2 and TRBJ1-6, the CDR3 gives the full variable domain: EPEVTQTPSHQVTQMGQEVILRCVPISNHLYFYWYRQILGQKVEFLVSFYNNEISEKSEIFDDQFSVERPDGSNFTLKIRSTKLEDSAMYFCASTQGNSPLHFGNGTRLTVT.

Concerning this clone itself: Other DNA sequences of this sample code for an identical CDR3. This chain joins TRBV19 and TRBJ2-5; TRBD2 matches 7 bases. The CDR3 contains 13 residues. V gave up 6 bases and J gave up 2 bases; unmatched junction bases: 3. Germline CDR1 and CDR2: LNHDA and SQIVND (reference sequence). CDR3 sequence (DNA): TGTGCCAGTAGGGGGAGGGCACAAGAGACCCAGTACTTC. The encoded protein is CASRGRAQETQYF.

J is TRBJ2-7 and V is TRBV2; TRBD1 matches 7 bases. There are 14 residues in the CDR3. V dropped 6 bases and J dropped 7; count of bases not matched to a gene: 12. The germline V gene encodes CDR1 SNHLY and CDR2 FYNNEI. The CDR3 reads CASRGQPEPQEQYF. In DNA form, the CDR3 reads TGTGCCAGCAGGGGACAGCCAGAACCCCAGGAGCAGTACTTC.

The chain carries TRBV5-1 and TRBJ1-1; 7 bases fit TRBD1. The CDR3 consists of 14 residues. Germline loops: CDR1 SGHRS, CDR2 YFSETQ. V was pared by 4 bases and J by 1 base, with 4 bases of the junction left unmatched. CDR3 coding DNA: TGCGCCAGCAGCACCGGGACAGAGAACACTGAAGCTTTCTTT. Its protein is CASSTGTENTEAFF.

The J gene is TRBJ2-1, the V gene TRBV19; D is unresolved. Germline V gene sequence: CDR1 LNHDA, CDR2 SQIVND (reference sequence). The CDR3 covers 16 residues. V was trimmed by 2 bases and J by 3 bases, leaving 14 bases between them. Here the CDR3 reads CASSIRVRVGYNEQFF. The CDR3 DNA reads as TGTGCCAGTAGTATACGGGTACGTGTAGGCTACAATGAGCAGTTCTTC.

The rearrangement joins TRBV9 to TRBJ2-2; 9 bases fit TRBD2. CDR3 length equals 17 residues. V trimming: 4 bases; J trimming: 1 base; junction bases outside the gene matches: 8. Per germline, CDR1 SGDLS and CDR2 YYNGEE. CDR3 region: CASSPFPTSGNTGELFF. The CDR3 coding sequence is TGTGCCAGCAGCCCTTTTCCGACTAGCGGGAACACCGGGGAGCTGTTTTTT.

The rearrangement links TRBV24-1 to TRBJ2-3; TRBD1 aligns across 9 bases. This CDR3 has 13 amino acids. V was clipped by 0 bases and J by 12 bases; unmatched bases: 3. Germline V lookup: CDR1 KGHDR, CDR2 SFDVKD. The CDR3 bases are TGTGCCACCAGTGATTTGGAGGGACAGGGTCAGTATTTT. It specifies CATSDLEGQGQYF.